The 23 T cell receptor beta chains listed next were all sequenced from one sample in a study of early T cells in non-severe SARS-CoV-2 infection. TCRdb reprocessed the 5' RACE reads with MiXCR, giving one entry per CDR3 protein. The sample includes some 100,000 distinct CDR3 sequences, roughly 14% seen only once; the top ten take under 0.75%. The sequenced sample was whole blood. The receptors were gathered from an adult who was a healthcare worker with PCR-confirmed SARS-CoV-2 infection or an uninfected control (not recorded which).

The chain carries TRBV10-3 and TRBJ1-6; 11 bases line up with TRBD1. V was pared by 2 bases and J by 8 bases, with 2 bases of the junction left unmatched. CDR3 length: 15 residues. Germline assignment: CDR1 ENHRY and CDR2 SYGVKD. CDR3 nucleotides: TGTGCCATCAGTGAGGCGGGACAGGGGGATTCACCCCTCCACTTT. Residues: CAISEAGQGDSPLHF.

J is TRBJ2-1 and V is TRBV11-3; a possible D gene is TRBD2 (6 bases). The CDR3 has 15 residues. The germline CDR1 and CDR2 sequences are SGHNT and YENEEA. Deletions cut 3 bases from V and 0 bases from J, with 9 bases between. The CDR3 reads CASSLRGSSYNEQFF. In DNA form, the CDR3 reads TGTGCCAGCAGCTTGCGGGGAAGCTCCTACAATGAGCAGTTCTTC.

The rearrangement joins TRBV12-3 or TRBV12-4 to TRBJ2-6, with D unclear. Deletions cut 3 bases from V and 2 bases from J, with 5 bases between. The CDR3 extends over 14 amino acids. CDR3 in amino acids: CASSFLAGANVLTF. The CDR3 DNA follows: TGTGCCAGCAGTTTTCTCGCTGGGGCCAACGTCCTGACTTTC.

This clonotype was observed a handful of times. The chain recombines TRBV12-3 or TRBV12-4 with TRBJ1-1; D possibly corresponds to TRBD1 (6 bases). Between the trimmed V and J ends, which lost 6 bases and 6 bases, there was a span of 11 bases. The CDR3 is made up of 12 amino acids. The CDR3 DNA reads as TGTGCCAGCAGGCCGGACAGTCCTGAAGCTTTCTTT. Its translation is CASRPDSPEAFF.

In its sample, this clonotype was seen a few times. The chain is built from TRBV2 and TRBJ2-3; 8 bases are a match to TRBD2. The CDR3 is made up of 15 amino acids. Germline CDR1 and CDR2: SNHLY and FYNNEI. The V and J ends lost 7 bases and 0 bases, in that order; junction bases with no gene match: 6. The CDR3 DNA follows: TGTGCCAGCAACCGAGCGGGGGCTAGCACAGATACGCAGTATTTT. Encoded protein: CASNRAGASTDTQYF.

This clonotype was found a few times. V and J are TRBV12-3 or TRBV12-4 and TRBJ1-2, with 8 bases aligning to TRBD1. V shed 10 bases and J 4 bases; nucleotides not matched to a gene: 11. The CDR3 totals 14 residues. The chain's CDR3 is CATQSTGESYGYTF. For the CDR3, the DNA is TGTGCCACCCAATCGACAGGGGAATCCTATGGCTACACCTTC.

The sample holds a few counts of this clonotype. The rearrangement links TRBV4-1 to TRBJ1-1; possible D gene TRBD1, 5 bases. V lost 1 base and J lost 6, with 15 bases in between. CDR1 is MGHRA, CDR2 YSYEKL, per germline. The CDR3 extends over 15 amino acids. CDR3 in DNA: TGCGCCAGCAGCCAAGTTTCGGCAGGGCGCCCTGAAGCTTTCTTT. This translates into CASSQVSAGRPEAFF.

The V and J genes are TRBV5-4 and TRBJ1-2, with no clear D. The germline V gene encodes CDR1 SGHNT and CDR2 YYREEE (reference sequence). Trimming shortened V by 0 bases and J by 2 bases, and 5 bases separated the two germline ends. CDR3 length: 13 residues. The CDR3 nucleotides are TGTGCCAGCAGCTTGGACAGCAACTATGGCTACACCTTC. This sequence encodes CASSLDSNYGYTF.

This clonotype was seen a few times. The chain couples TRBV19 to TRBJ2-2, with 8 nucleotides matching TRBD2. V trimming: 7 bases; J trimming: 5 bases; junction bases outside the gene matches: 6. Per germline, CDR1 LNHDA and CDR2 SQIVND (reference sequence). The CDR3 length is 14 residues. The CDR3 here is CASIPGGVTGELFF. The CDR3, as DNA: TGTGCCAGTATCCCCGGGGGGGTTACCGGGGAGCTGTTTTTT.

This clonotype was recorded many times. The chain is built from TRBV7-2 and TRBJ2-5, with 8 bases fitting TRBD2. Unmatched junction bases numbered 2, after V lost 3 bases and J lost 2 bases. Germline CDR1 reads SGHTA; CDR2 reads FQGNSA. The CDR3 runs 14 residues. CDR3 protein: CASSFSGAQETQYF. CDR3 in DNA: TGTGCCAGCAGCTTTAGCGGGGCACAAGAGACCCAGTACTTC.

The CDR3 sequence: CATTIYGGPFVEQYV. The CDR3 DNA reads TGTGCCACCACGATTTACGGGGGGCCCTTTGTCGAGCAGTACGTC. The J gene is TRBJ2-7, the V gene TRBV10-3; the D gene is possibly TRBD2 (7 bases). The V and J ends lost 10 bases and 6 bases respectively, with 25 bases between them. This CDR3 is 15 amino acids long. CDR1 ENHRY and CDR2 SYGVKD come from the germline V gene.

This clonotype was found many times. V usage is TRBV11-3 and J usage is TRBJ2-1, with D perhaps being TRBD1 or TRBD2 (5 bases each). The CDR3 sequence is 16 residues long. Trimming shortened V by 0 bases and J by 2 bases, and 11 bases separated the two germline ends. The germline V gene has CDR1 SGHNT and CDR2 YENEEA. The CDR3 loop is CASSLERQGPYNEQFF. The CDR3 nucleotides read TGTGCCAGCAGCTTAGAACGGCAGGGACCCTACAATGAGCAGTTCTTC.

This clonotype was counted only a few times. This chain joins TRBV12-3 or TRBV12-4 and TRBJ2-5, with a tentative D call TRBD2 (7 bases). The CDR3 totals 17 residues. The V gene lost 11 bases and the J gene lost 0 bases, with 25 bases spanning the gap. CDR3 amino acids: CACFPNRGGLYQETQYF. CDR3 in DNA: TGTGCCTGTTTCCCAAACCGCGGGGGCCTGTACCAAGAGACCCAGTACTTC.

This clonotype was detected ten times or more. The chain has TRBV4-1 and TRBJ2-2; D is uncertain. The germline CDR1 and CDR2 sequences are MGHRA and YSYEKL. With 2 bases removed from V and 1 base from J, the gap between germline ends came to 14 bases. This CDR3 spans 17 amino acids. This CDR3 is CASSQTRELRNTGELFF. Here the CDR3 DNA reads TGCGCCAGCAGCCAAACGAGAGAGTTACGGAACACCGGGGAGCTGTTTTTT.

V gene TRBV3-1 combines with J gene TRBJ2-2, with D perhaps given as TRBD1 or TRBD2 (5 bases each). The V and J ends lost 0 bases and 0 bases respectively, with 11 bases between them. CDR1 is LGHDT and CDR2 is YNNKEL in the germline V gene (reference sequence). The CDR3 has 17 residues. This CDR3 reads CASSQDLRGPNTGELFF. The CDR3 nucleotides read TGTGCCAGCAGCCAAGACTTGAGGGGTCCGAACACCGGGGAGCTGTTTTTT.

The chain uses TRBV4-1 and TRBJ2-3, with TRBD2 as a possible D gene (7 bases). CDR1 is MGHRA and CDR2 is YSYEKL in the germline V gene. CDR3 length equals 18 residues. Trimming removed 0 bases at V and 0 bases at J, with 16 bases between. CDR3 protein: CASSQEWRGPPSTDTQYF. The CDR3 DNA reads as TGCGCCAGCAGCCAAGAATGGCGGGGGCCACCAAGCACAGATACGCAGTATTTT.

This clonotype was counted between two and nine times. The rearrangement uses TRBV3-1 and TRBJ1-2, with a possible D match to TRBD1 (5 bases). Germline-derived CDR1 and CDR2 are LGHDT and YNNKEL (reference sequence). This CDR3 region has 14 residues. The ends were cut back, 7 bases at V and 6 bases at J, with 18 bases in the middle. The CDR3 nucleotides are TGTGCCAGCACCACGATTGGGGCAGGACATGGCTACACCTTC. Protein: CASTTIGAGHGYTF.

This clonotype showed up just a few times. This chain connects TRBV10-2 to TRBJ1-2; D is unclear. The CDR3 has 12 residues. Germline assignment: CDR1 WSHSY and CDR2 SAAADI. V was shortened by 3 bases and J by 1 base, with 3 bases between the two germline ends. The CDR3 is CASSELNYGYTF. In nucleotides, the CDR3 is TGCGCCAGCAGTGAACTTAACTATGGCTACACCTTC.

This clonotype was counted many times. J is TRBJ2-3 and V is TRBV19, with TRBD2 as a possible D gene (5 bases). Germline CDR1 and CDR2: LNHDA and SQIVND (reference sequence). V was cut by 0 bases and J by 4 bases, with 8 bases left in between. The CDR3 is made up of 14 amino acids. For the CDR3, the DNA is TGTGCCAGTAGTATAGATCGAGGGTCAGATACGCAGTATTTT. Residues: CASSIDRGSDTQYF.

This clonotype showed up many times. The chain is built from TRBV30 and TRBJ2-2, with D tentatively TRBD2 (5 bases). Germline CDR1 reads GTSNPN; CDR2 reads SVGIG (reference sequence). Trimming pared 2 bases from V and 6 bases from J, leaving 10 bases between. The length of the CDR3 is 13 residues. CDR3 region: CAWSRTPPGELFF. The CDR3 coding sequence is TGTGCCTGGAGTAGGACTCCCCCCGGGGAGCTGTTTTTT.

This clonotype was seen a handful of times. The gene calls are TRBV19 and TRBJ1-2, with D tentatively TRBD1 (6 bases). The CDR3 contains 13 residues. The V gene's germline CDR1 is LNHDA and CDR2 SQIVND (reference sequence). Trimming shortened V by 3 bases and J by 3 bases, and 8 bases separated the two germline ends. Here the CDR3 DNA reads TGTGCCAGTAGTATTTACAGGGACTATGGCTACACCTTC. Translated: CASSIYRDYGYTF. Drawing the rest from reference TRBV19 and TRBJ1-2, the complete variable domain is DGGITQSPKYLFRKEGQNVTLSCEQNLNHDAMYWYRQDPGQGLRLIYYSQIVNDFQKGDIAEGYSVSREKKESFPLTVTSAQKNPTAFYLCASSIYRDYGYTFGSGTRLTVV.

This clonotype turned up a few times. V usage is TRBV7-2 and J usage is TRBJ1-4, with D perhaps matching TRBD1 (6 bases). The CDR3 is made up of 14 amino acids. The ends were cut back, 3 bases at V and 8 bases at J, with 13 bases in the middle. The V gene's germline CDR1 is SGHTA and CDR2 FQGNSA. The CDR3: CASSFSGDREKLFF. The CDR3 DNA sequence: TGTGCCAGCAGCTTTTCAGGGGATAGGGAAAAACTGTTTTTT.

There are many counts of this clonotype. The chain is built from TRBV6-1 and TRBJ2-3, with TRBD2 as a possible D gene (6 bases). V lost 0 bases to trimming and J lost 2 bases, with 12 bases between them. Germline-derived CDR1 and CDR2 are MNHNS and SASEGT. CDR3 length: 16 amino acids. The chain's CDR3 is CASSEARLANTDTQYF. For the CDR3, the DNA is TGTGCCAGCAGTGAAGCGCGCCTAGCGAACACAGATACGCAGTATTTT.